These T cell receptor beta chains were read from a single sample in a study of T-cell reconstitution after alpha-beta-depleted transplantation in children. One entry per CDR3 protein, called by TCRdb with MiXCR from the PCR reads. The sample has some 600,000 distinct CDR3 sequences; approximately 13% are singletons. The sequencing here drew on PBMCs, mostly from graft donor cells, taken 360 days after TCRalphabeta/CD19-depleted stem cell transplant. The receptors originated from a male patient aged 10 to 17 who had a stem cell transplant for acute myeloid leukemia, so the T cells may come from the graft donor. CDR3s include the opening cysteine and the closing phenylalanine or tryptophan. Each record gives: D gene, clone size, V gene, J gene, CDR3 protein, CDR3 DNA. D genes are given only for firm matches. Expanded clones get a size class; other rows say once, few or many, or leave the size out.

-,few,TRBV29-1,TRBJ1-2,CSVRGPNYGYTF,TGCAGCGTTCGCGGACCTAACTATGGCTACACCTTC
-,few,TRBV19,TRBJ2-6,CATKESGANVLTF,TGTGCCACAAAGGAGTCTGGGGCCAACGTCCTGACTTTC
-,few,TRBV11-3,TRBJ2-1,CASSLETSDYNEQFF,TGTGCCAGCAGCTTAGAAACGTCTGATTACAATGAGCAGTTCTTC
TRBD1,few,TRBV24-1,TRBJ2-1,CATSDPGMDRDNEQFF,TGTGCCACCAGTGATCCTGGAATGGACAGGGACAATGAGCAGTTCTTC
TRBD2,-,TRBV28,TRBJ2-3,CASSSRRLAGGPTQYF,TGTGCCAGCAGTTCCCGGCGGCTAGCGGGAGGGCCGACGCAGTATTTT
TRBD2,-,TRBV6-2/TRBV6-3,TRBJ2-3,CASSREASGSRDTQYF,TGTGCCAGCAGCCGTGAGGCTAGCGGGAGTCGGGACACGCAGTATTTT
TRBD1,-,TRBV4-1,TRBJ2-3,CASRQLSLAGGLADTQYF,TGCGCCAGCAGACAGTTGAGTTTGGCAGGGGGCTTGGCAGATACGCAGTATTTT
-,-,TRBV11-2,TRBJ2-7,CASSSFGGRNYEQYF,TGTGCCAGCAGCTCGTTCGGGGGCAGAAACTACGAGCAGTACTTC
-,many,TRBV5-1,TRBJ2-1,CASSSPTALDEQFF,TGCGCCAGCAGCTCACCGACAGCCTTGGATGAGCAGTTCTTC
TRBD1,-,TRBV24-1,TRBJ2-1,CATSDRTGNYNEQFF,TGTGCCACCAGTGATCGGACAGGGAACTACAATGAGCAGTTCTTC
-,-,TRBV7-2,TRBJ2-7,CASSRPGKLPYEQYF,TGTGCCAGCAGCAGGCCCGGGAAATTGCCTTACGAGCAGTACTTC
TRBD1,few,TRBV6-1,TRBJ1-1,CASPGQGANTEAFF,TGTGCCAGCCCGGGGCAGGGGGCCAATACTGAAGCTTTCTTT
-,few,TRBV14,TRBJ2-7,CASSQDPPWTADYEQYF,TGTGCCAGCAGCCAAGATCCCCCGTGGACAGCAGATTACGAGCAGTACTTC
-,few,TRBV12-3/TRBV12-4,TRBJ2-1,CASSFMAGSYNEQFF,TGTGCCAGCAGTTTCATGGCAGGTTCCTACAATGAGCAGTTCTTC
TRBD1,many,TRBV12-3/TRBV12-4,TRBJ2-3,CASSPLGMTGGEADTQYF,TGTGCCAGCAGTCCCCTGGGGATGACAGGGGGGGAGGCAGATACGCAGTATTTT